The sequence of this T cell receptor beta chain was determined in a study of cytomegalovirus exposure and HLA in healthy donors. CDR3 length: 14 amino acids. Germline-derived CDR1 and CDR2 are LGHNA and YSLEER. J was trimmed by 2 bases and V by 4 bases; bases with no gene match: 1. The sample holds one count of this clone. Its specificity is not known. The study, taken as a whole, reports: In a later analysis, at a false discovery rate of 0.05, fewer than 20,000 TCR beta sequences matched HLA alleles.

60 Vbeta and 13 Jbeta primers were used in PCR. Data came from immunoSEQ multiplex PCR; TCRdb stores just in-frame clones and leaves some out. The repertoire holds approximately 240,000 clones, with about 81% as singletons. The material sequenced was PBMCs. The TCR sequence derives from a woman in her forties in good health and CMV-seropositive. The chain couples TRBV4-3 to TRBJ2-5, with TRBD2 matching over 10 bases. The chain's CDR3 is CASSPTSGQETQYF. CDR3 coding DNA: TGCGCCAGCAGCCCGACTAGCGGGCAAGAGACCCAGTACTTC.